The clone carrying this T cell receptor (beta chain) was observed a few times. What it binds is not known. This record comes from a study of post-analysis software for immune sequencing data. Study results and caveats: Multiple sclerosis patients showed significantly lower normalized Chao1 diversity than controls did. Patients had higher frequencies than controls of roughly 5 TRBV segments, including TRBV5-6, TRBV5-1 and TRBV20-1.

The TCR beta cDNA libraries carried unique molecular identifiers. Around 450,000 cDNA molecules were recovered from an input of roughly 0.85 to 10 million T cells. Each CDR3 protein gets one entry after TCRdb re-called the PCR reads with MiXCR. The table has 700,000 to 800,000 distinct CDR3 sequences, roughly 29% seen once. Trimming removed 10 bases at V and 1 base at J, with 17 bases between. The CDR3 spans 15 residues. Germline V lookup: CDR1 ENHRY, CDR2 SYGVKD. The chain is built from TRBV10-3 and TRBJ1-5, with D unresolved. Material: blood. The TCR originated in a girl between 5 and 17 years old with multiple sclerosis. The CDR3 is CATQDNLGSNQPQHF. The CDR3 DNA reads TGTGCCACCCAAGACAACCTAGGCAGCAATCAGCCCCAGCATTTT.